The clone carrying this TCR beta chain is judged medium-sized. Its cognate antigen is unknown. This record belongs to a study of T cells after posttransplantation cyclophosphamide. Study-wide points: Later blood repertoires were often dominated by clones from the donor CD8+ memory compartment. Recipient CMV seropositivity and CMV reactivation strongly tracked TRB clonality. Blood and skin or GI T cell repertoires showed limited TRB overlap.

The method was immunoSEQ multiplex PCR; TCRdb's version includes in-frame clones alone and lacks a portion of them. The sample has approximately 11,000 clones, roughly 80% seen once. Cyclophosphamide on days +3 and +4 followed busulfan-fludarabine conditioning and a marrow graft. This CDR3 comprises 14 residues. Germline V lookup: CDR1 SEHNR, CDR2 FQNEAQ (reference sequence). Trimming left V 4 bases short and J 0 bases short, with 9 bases between. The receptor was derived from a female patient aged 50 to 65 who received an allogeneic stem cell transplant from a related donor, was CMV-positive, and had no GVHD. The graft donor may have given rise to some T cells. Sequencing used PBMCs, obtained approximately 2,000 days after allogeneic stem cell transplant with posttransplant cyclophosphamide. J is TRBJ1-2 and V is TRBV7-9, with a possible D match to TRBD1 (5 bases). The CDR3 loop is CASSSGSSNYGYTF. As DNA, the CDR3 is TGTGCCAGCAGCTCAGGGTCCTCTAACTATGGCTACACCTTC.